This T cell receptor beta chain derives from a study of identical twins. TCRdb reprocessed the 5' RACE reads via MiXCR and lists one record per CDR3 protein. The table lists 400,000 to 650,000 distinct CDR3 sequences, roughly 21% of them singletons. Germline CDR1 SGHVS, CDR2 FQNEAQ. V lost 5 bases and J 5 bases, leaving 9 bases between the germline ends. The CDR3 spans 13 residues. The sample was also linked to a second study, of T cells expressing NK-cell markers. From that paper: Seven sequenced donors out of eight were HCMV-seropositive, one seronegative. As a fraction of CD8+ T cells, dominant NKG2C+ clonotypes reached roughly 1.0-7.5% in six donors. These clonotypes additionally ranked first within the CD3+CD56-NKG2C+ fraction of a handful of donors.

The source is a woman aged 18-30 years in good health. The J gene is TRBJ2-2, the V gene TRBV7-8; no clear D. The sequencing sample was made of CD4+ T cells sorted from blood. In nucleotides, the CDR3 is TGTGCCAGCAGCCCCCAGATAACCGGGGAGCTGTTTTTT. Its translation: CASSPQITGELFF.